The 19 T cell receptor beta chains in this list originate from one sample, sequenced in a study of radiotherapy plus CTLA-4 blockade in lung cancer. Sequencing was performed with immunoSEQ multiplex PCR; in TCRdb, only in-frame clones are kept and a portion is missing. The sample has about 87,000 clones; about 87% are singletons. Specimen: peripheral blood, collected from a patient treated with radiotherapy plus ipilimumab. These receptors originate from a human donor with non-small cell lung cancer that progressed on radiotherapy plus ipilimumab.

The chain joins TRBV6-5 to TRBJ2-5; D is unresolved. Trimming removed 4 bases from V and 1 base from J, with 10 bases in between. The CDR3 consists of 14 residues. Germline CDR1 MNHEY, CDR2 SVGAGI. The CDR3 region is CASSSPAAQETQYF. The DNA of the CDR3 is TGTGCCAGCAGTTCCCCGGCAGCCCAAGAGACCCAGTACTTC.

The rearrangement links TRBV30 to TRBJ2-1; 8 nucleotides agree with TRBD2. V lost 0 bases to trimming and J lost 2 bases; unmatched junction nucleotides: 3. This CDR3 is 15 amino acids long. Germline V gene data show CDR1 as GTSNPN and CDR2 as SVGIG (reference sequence). The CDR3 DNA sequence: TGTGCCTGGAGTGTAGGTAGCGGGGCCTACAATGAGCAGTTCTTC. The encoded protein is CAWSVGSGAYNEQFF.

The rearrangement joins TRBV5-6 to TRBJ1-5, with D perhaps TRBD1 (5 bases). V was trimmed by 0 bases and J by 0 bases, leaving 10 bases between them. Germline CDR1 is SGHDT and CDR2 is YYEEEE. The length of the CDR3 is 16 residues. The CDR3 DNA reads as TGTGCCAGCAGCTTGGGACAGACCCGTAGCAATCAGCCCCAGCATTTT. It encodes CASSLGQTRSNQPQHF. Full variable domain (rest looked up from reference TRBV5-6 and TRBJ1-5): DAGVTQSPTHLIKTRGQQVTLRCSPKSGHDTVSWYQQALGQGPQFIFQYYEEEERQRGNFPDRFSGHQFPNYSSELNVNALLLGDSALYLCASSLGQTRSNQPQHFGDGTRLSIL.

The V and J genes are TRBV5-1 and TRBJ1-1; D gene ambiguous. The CDR3 has 13 amino acids. V shed 4 bases and J shed 3 bases, with 10 bases lying between them. Germline CDR1 is SGHRS and CDR2 is YFSETQ. The CDR3 region has the DNA TGCGCCAGCAGCGAATCAACGGACACTGAAGCTTTCTTT. Translated, it gives CASSESTDTEAFF.

The gene calls are TRBV6-6 and TRBJ1-1, with 11 bases lining up with TRBD1. Germline trimming cut 4 bases from V and 0 bases from J; bases unmatched to any gene: 4. Germline assignment: CDR1 MNHNY and CDR2 SVGAGI (reference sequence). This CDR3 is 16 amino acids long. DNA of the CDR3: TGTGCCAGCAGTTGGGACAGGGGGAACCTGAACACTGAAGCTTTCTTT. Translation: CASSWDRGNLNTEAFF.

The V gene is TRBV6-1, the J gene TRBJ2-7; D possibly corresponds to TRBD2 (6 bases). The V end lost 4 bases, the J end lost 3 bases, and 13 bases lay between the germline ends. The CDR3 runs 14 residues. Germline lookup yields CDR1 MNHNS and CDR2 SASEGT. The CDR3 protein is CASSVSGTYYEQYF. CDR3 sequence (DNA): TGTGCCAGCAGTGTTAGCGGAACTTACTACGAGCAGTACTTC.

The gene calls are TRBV15 and TRBJ2-7; D is possibly TRBD1 (6 bases). Germline V gives CDR1 LNHNV, CDR2 YYDKDF (reference sequence). The V end lost 0 bases, the J end lost 7 bases, and 10 bases lay between the germline ends. CDR3 length equals 13 residues. CDR3 in DNA: TGTGCCACCAGCAGAGACAGGGGAAGGGAGCAGTACTTC. It is translated as CATSRDRGREQYF.

The chain couples TRBV10-3 to TRBJ2-3; D uncertain. CDR1 and CDR2 from the germline V gene are ENHRY and SYGVKD. Trimming shortened V by 6 bases and J by 2 bases, and 6 bases separated the two germline ends. This CDR3 spans 12 amino acids. CDR3 coding DNA: TGTGCCATCAGGGGCGCCACAGATACGCAGTATTTT. This codes for CAIRGATDTQYF.

The V call is TRBV2, the J call TRBJ2-3, with a possible D match to TRBD1 (5 bases). Trimming pared 8 bases from V and 5 bases from J, leaving 11 bases between. The CDR3 sequence is 12 residues long. CDR1 is SNHLY, CDR2 FYNNEI, per germline. Here the CDR3 DNA reads TGTGCCAGCGGCAGGGAAGGAGATACGCAGTATTTT. This gives the protein CASGREGDTQYF.

This rearrangement joins TRBV10-3 to TRBJ2-5, with 9 bases matching TRBD1. CDR3 size: 15 residues. Germline values: CDR1 ENHRY, CDR2 SYGVKD. V gave up 3 bases and J gave up 4 bases; unmatched junction bases: 6. CDR3: CAISDLTDRGETQYF. CDR3 sequence (DNA): TGTGCCATCAGTGATCTGACGGACAGGGGAGAGACCCAGTACTTC.

This clone was seen once. The chain uses TRBV19 and TRBJ1-5; tentatively, D is TRBD1 (6 bases). Germline V gene sequence: CDR1 LNHDA, CDR2 SQIVND (reference sequence). This CDR3 has 18 amino acids. The ends were cut back, 3 bases at V and 5 bases at J, with 23 bases in the middle. The CDR3 sequence: CASSMAPPYRVGDQPQHF. For the CDR3, the DNA is TGTGCCAGTAGTATGGCCCCACCTTACAGGGTTGGCGATCAGCCCCAGCATTTT.

The chain joins TRBV6-5 to TRBJ2-1, with 7 positions matching TRBD2. This CDR3 is 15 amino acids long. The J segment lost 4 bases and the V segment lost 6 bases, leaving 9 bases of the junction unmatched. The germline V gene encodes CDR1 MNHEY and CDR2 SVGAGI. The CDR3 spells CASSYGVGGYNEQFF. DNA of the CDR3: TGTGCCAGCAGCTACGGGGTGGGAGGGTACAATGAGCAGTTCTTC.

This sequence joins TRBV19 and TRBJ1-4, with D possibly being TRBD1 (5 bases). CDR1 and CDR2 from the germline V gene are LNHDA and SQIVND (reference sequence). The CDR3 is 15 amino acids. V shed 6 bases and J shed 1 base, with 12 bases lying between them. The CDR3 loop reads CASRRQGGTNEKLFF. The CDR3 region has the DNA TGTGCCAGTAGAAGGCAGGGAGGAACTAATGAAAAACTGTTTTTT.

This rearrangement joins TRBV18 to TRBJ1-1; the match to TRBD1 covers 7 bases. The CDR3 runs 17 residues. Germline loops: CDR1 KGHSH, CDR2 LQKENI. V trimming: 0 bases; J trimming: 1 base; junction bases outside the gene matches: 8. As DNA, the CDR3 is TGTGCCAGCTCACCACCTAACCGGGACAGCCAGAACACTGAAGCTTTCTTT. It translates to CASSPPNRDSQNTEAFF.

V usage is TRBV4-1 and J usage is TRBJ2-7; D is possibly TRBD2 (5 bases). Trimming shortened V by 3 bases and J by 6 bases, and 12 bases separated the two germline ends. Germline CDR1 MGHRA, CDR2 YSYEKL. This CDR3 contains 13 residues. The CDR3 here is CASSQDSVGEQYF. The CDR3 coding sequence is TGCGCCAGCAGCCAGGACTCGGTCGGCGAGCAGTACTTC.

A few counts support this clone. This chain uses TRBV7-9 with TRBJ2-5, with D possibly matching TRBD2 (5 bases). The CDR3 is 14 amino acids. Between the trimmed V and J ends, which lost 1 base and 5 bases, there was a span of 11 bases. Germline V gene lookup returns CDR1 SEHNR and CDR2 FQNEAQ (reference sequence). CDR3 residues: CASSLVSGSETQYF. As DNA, the CDR3 is TGTGCCAGCAGCTTAGTATCGGGAAGTGAGACCCAGTACTTC.

The V call is TRBV28, the J call TRBJ1-2; TRBD1 matches 7 bases. J was trimmed by 8 bases and V by 5 bases; bases with no gene match: 20. The CDR3 is 17 amino acids. Germline CDR1 and CDR2: MDHEN and SYDVKM. The CDR3 reads CASSPLAEDRPRDGYTF. Written as DNA, the CDR3 is TGTGCCAGCAGTCCCCTCGCCGAGGACAGGCCCCGGGACGGCTACACCTTC.

The V and J genes are TRBV18 and TRBJ2-5; a possible D gene is TRBD1 (6 bases). Germline CDR1 and CDR2: KGHSH and LQKENI. The CDR3 has 15 residues. V was shortened by 0 bases and J by 4 bases, with 12 bases between the two germline ends. This chain's CDR3 is CASSPPIVRGETQYF. The CDR3 region has the DNA TGTGCCAGCTCACCACCAATTGTCAGGGGAGAGACCCAGTACTTC.

This chain uses TRBV7-2 with TRBJ2-3; 8 bases are shared with TRBD2. In germline, CDR1 is SGHTA, CDR2 FQGNSA. Trimming at V came to 4 bases and at J to 2 bases, leaving 5 bases not matched to a gene. This CDR3 has 15 amino acids. CDR3 residues: CASSSLAAVTDTQYF. The CDR3 DNA follows: TGTGCCAGCAGCTCACTAGCGGCCGTCACAGATACGCAGTATTTT.